Here is one T cell receptor (beta chain) with its context. Its antigen is not identified. Unique molecular identifiers had been added to the TCR beta cDNA libraries. Some 500,000 cDNA molecules were obtained per 1 to 10 million input T cells. TCRdb redid the calling of the PCR reads with MiXCR, one entry per CDR3 protein. Here the sample spans around 770,000 distinct CDR3 sequences, around 42% being singletons. The sample is drawn from a study of post-analysis software for immune sequencing data. Study-wide points: Compared with controls, patients had more of five TRBV segments, including TRBV5-6, TRBV5-1 and TRBV20-1. In multiple sclerosis, normalized Chao1 diversity was significantly below that of controls.

The CDR3 sequence is 16 residues long. Between the trimmed V and J ends, which lost 2 bases and 2 bases, there was a span of 14 bases. Germline V lookup: CDR1 SGHRS, CDR2 YFSETQ. The sequencing sample was made of blood. The clonotype originates from a girl between 10 and 17 years old with multiple sclerosis. The chain recombines TRBV5-1 with TRBJ2-1; D is perhaps TRBD1 or TRBD2 (5 bases each). The CDR3 nucleotides read TGCGCCAGCAGCTTTGAACCGTTGGGGGCCTACAATGAGCAGTTCTTC. The encoded protein is CASSFEPLGAYNEQFF.